The T cell receptor beta chain under discussion was sequenced for a study of blood T cell repertoires in COVID-19. The wider study: Acute-phase and convalescent COVID-19 samples originated in the United States, Italy and Spain.

The germline gives CDR1 SGHRS, CDR2 YFSETQ. V was pared by 2 bases and J by 4 bases, with 1 base of the junction left unmatched. The CDR3 has 15 residues. Authors' analysis steps: Scientists estimated how many nucleated cells there were by amplifying reference gene primers. Generated by immunoSEQ multiplex PCR, the TCRdb table keeps only in-frame clones and is missing some. Clonal size and the V and J genes are those of that table, whereas D and trimming came from the DNA. Among approximately 100,000 clones listed, about 82% were seen once. Sequenced: peripheral blood. This chain connects TRBV5-1 to TRBJ2-7; 15 nucleotides align to TRBD2. The sequence derives from a human donor in a cohort sampled during active COVID-19. CDR3 loop: CASSFGLAGGYEQYF. In DNA, the CDR3 is TGCGCCAGCAGCTTTGGACTAGCGGGGGGGTACGAGCAGTACTTC.